This T cell receptor (beta chain) was documented in a study of blood T cell repertoires in COVID-19. The CDR3 is made up of 14 amino acids. Germline V CDR1 and CDR2: MNHNS, SASEGT. The trim removed 1 base at V and 3 bases at J, leaving 1 base unmatched. Profiled with immunoSEQ multiplex PCR; TCRdb holds only in-frame clones, not every one. The sample lists under 200,000 clones; 80% were seen once. The V and J genes are TRBV6-1 and TRBJ1-2, with 8 bases aligning to TRBD1. The receptor was derived from a man aged 55 to 69 with acute or convalescent COVID-19. The specimen was peripheral blood. The CDR3 region is CASSEGQGYYGYTF. DNA for the CDR3: TGTGCCAGCAGTGAAGGACAGGGGTACTATGGCTACACCTTC.